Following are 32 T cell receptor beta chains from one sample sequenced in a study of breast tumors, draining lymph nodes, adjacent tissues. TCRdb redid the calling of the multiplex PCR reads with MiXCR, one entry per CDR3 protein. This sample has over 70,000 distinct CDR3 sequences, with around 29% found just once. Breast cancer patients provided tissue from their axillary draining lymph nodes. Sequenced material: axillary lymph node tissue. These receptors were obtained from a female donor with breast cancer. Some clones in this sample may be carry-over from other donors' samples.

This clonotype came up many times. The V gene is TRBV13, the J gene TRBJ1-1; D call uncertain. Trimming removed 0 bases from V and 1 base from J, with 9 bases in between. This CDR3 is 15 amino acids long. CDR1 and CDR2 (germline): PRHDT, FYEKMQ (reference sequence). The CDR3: CASSLGTHPNTEAFF. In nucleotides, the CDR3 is TGTGCCAGCAGCTTAGGGACTCACCCGAACACTGAAGCTTTCTTT. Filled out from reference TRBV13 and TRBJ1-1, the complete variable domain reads AAGVIQSPRHLIKEKRETATLKCYPIPRHDTVYWYQQGPGQDPQFLISFYEKMQSDKGSIPDRFSAQQFSDYHSELNMSSLELGDSALYFCASSLGTHPNTEAFFGQGTRLTVV.

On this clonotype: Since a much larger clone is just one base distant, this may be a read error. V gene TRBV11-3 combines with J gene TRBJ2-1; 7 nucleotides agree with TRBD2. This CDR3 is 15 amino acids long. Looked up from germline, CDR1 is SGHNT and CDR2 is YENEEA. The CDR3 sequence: CASSLSGTTDNGQFF. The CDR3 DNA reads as TGTGCCAGCAGCTTATCTGGGACTACCGACAATGGGCAGTTCTTC.

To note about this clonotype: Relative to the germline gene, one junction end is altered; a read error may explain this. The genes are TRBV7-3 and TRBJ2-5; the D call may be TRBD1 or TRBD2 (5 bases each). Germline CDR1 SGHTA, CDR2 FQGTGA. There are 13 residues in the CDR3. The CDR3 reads CASGLATARTQYF. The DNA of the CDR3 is TGTGCCAGCGGCTTAGCGACAGCCAGGACCCAGTACTTC.

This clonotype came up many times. The CDR3 DNA reads TGTGCCAGCAGCCTCCGAGACAGGGACTATGGCTACACCTTC. Its protein is CASSLRDRDYGYTF. The chain uses TRBV3-1 and TRBJ1-2, with 7 bases matching TRBD1. CDR3 length: 14 amino acids. Trimming cost V 4 bases and J 3 bases; bases outside gene matches: 5. The germline V gene encodes CDR1 LGHDT and CDR2 YNNKEL (reference sequence).

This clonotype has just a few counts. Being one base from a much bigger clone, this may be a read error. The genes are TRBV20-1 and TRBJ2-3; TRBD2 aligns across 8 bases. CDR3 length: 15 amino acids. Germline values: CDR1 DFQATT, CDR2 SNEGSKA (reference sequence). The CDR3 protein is CSARPGGRSTDAQYF. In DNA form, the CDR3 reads TGCAGTGCCCGTCCTGGCGGGAGGAGTACAGATGCGCAGTATTTT.

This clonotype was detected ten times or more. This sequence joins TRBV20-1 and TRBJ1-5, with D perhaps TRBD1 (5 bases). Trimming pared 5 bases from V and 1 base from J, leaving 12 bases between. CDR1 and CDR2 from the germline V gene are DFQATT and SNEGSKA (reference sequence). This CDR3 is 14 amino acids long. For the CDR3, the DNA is TGCAGTGCTCGGCGGGGGGACAGCAATCAGCCCCAGCATTTT. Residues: CSARRGDSNQPQHF.

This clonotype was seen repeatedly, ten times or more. The CDR3 sequence is CASSSTGSNSPLHF. The CDR3 DNA sequence: TGTGCCAGTAGTTCGACAGGGTCGAATTCACCCCTCCACTTT. The rearrangement links TRBV19 to TRBJ1-6; 7 nucleotides agree with TRBD1. The trim removed 5 bases at V and 7 bases at J, leaving 5 bases unmatched. CDR3 length: 14 residues. From germline, CDR1 is LNHDA and CDR2 SQIVND (reference sequence).

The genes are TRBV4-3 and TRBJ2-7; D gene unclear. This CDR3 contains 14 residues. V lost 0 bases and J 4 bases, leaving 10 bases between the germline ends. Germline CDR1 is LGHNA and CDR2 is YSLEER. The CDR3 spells CASSQDLLGYEQYF. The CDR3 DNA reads TGCGCCAGCAGCCAAGATCTTTTGGGGTACGAGCAGTACTTC.

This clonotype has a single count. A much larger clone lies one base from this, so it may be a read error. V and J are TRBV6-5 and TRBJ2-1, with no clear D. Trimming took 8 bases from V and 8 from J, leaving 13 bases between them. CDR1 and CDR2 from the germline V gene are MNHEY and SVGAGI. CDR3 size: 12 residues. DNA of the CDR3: TGTGCCAGCGGGCGCCCCGTCGATGAGCAGTTCTTC. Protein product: CASGRPVDEQFF.

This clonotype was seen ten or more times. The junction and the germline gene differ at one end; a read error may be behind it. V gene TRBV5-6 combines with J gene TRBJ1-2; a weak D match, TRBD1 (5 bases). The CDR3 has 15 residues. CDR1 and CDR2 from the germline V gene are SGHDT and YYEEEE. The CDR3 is CASRKIGVKGYGYTF. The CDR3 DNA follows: TGTGCCAGCAGGAAAATAGGGGTGAAGGGCTATGGTTACACCTTC.

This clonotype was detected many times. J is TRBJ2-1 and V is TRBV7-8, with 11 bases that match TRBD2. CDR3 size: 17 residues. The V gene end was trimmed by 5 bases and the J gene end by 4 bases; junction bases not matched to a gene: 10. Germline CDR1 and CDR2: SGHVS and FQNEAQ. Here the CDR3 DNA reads TGTGCCAGCAGCCCCGAAGGGACTAGCGGCTCGTACAATGAGCAGTTCTTC. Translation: CASSPEGTSGSYNEQFF.

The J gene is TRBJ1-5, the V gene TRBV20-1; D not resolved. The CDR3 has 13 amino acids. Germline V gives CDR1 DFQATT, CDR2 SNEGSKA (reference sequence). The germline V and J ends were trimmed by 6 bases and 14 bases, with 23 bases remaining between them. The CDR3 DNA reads TGCAGTGCAATAGCGGGAGGGCCAGATTACGAGCATTTT. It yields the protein CSAIAGGPDYEHF.

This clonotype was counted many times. The CDR3 sequence: CASGTSGRALYEQYF. CDR3 DNA sequence: TGTGCCAGCGGAACTAGCGGGAGGGCCCTCTACGAGCAGTACTTC. The genes are TRBV5-8 and TRBJ2-7; 13 bases align to TRBD2. Germline V gene data show CDR1 as SGHTS and CDR2 as YDEGEE. Trimming at V came to 7 bases and at J to 3 bases, leaving 7 bases not matched to a gene. This CDR3 spans 15 amino acids.

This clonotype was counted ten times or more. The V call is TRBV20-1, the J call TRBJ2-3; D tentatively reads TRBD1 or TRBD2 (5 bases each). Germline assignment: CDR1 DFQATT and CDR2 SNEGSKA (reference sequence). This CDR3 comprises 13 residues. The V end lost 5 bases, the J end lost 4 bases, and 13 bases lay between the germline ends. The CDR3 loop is CSADGADSDTQYF. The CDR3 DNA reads TGCAGTGCTGACGGGGCGGACTCAGATACGCAGTATTTT.

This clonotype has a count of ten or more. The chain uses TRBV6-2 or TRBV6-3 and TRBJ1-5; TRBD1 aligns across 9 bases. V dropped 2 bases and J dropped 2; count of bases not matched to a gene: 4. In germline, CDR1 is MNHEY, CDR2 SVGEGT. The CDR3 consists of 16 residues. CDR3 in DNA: TGTGCCAGCAGTTACGACAGGGGGTCTCGCAATCAGCCCCAGCATTTT. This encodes CASSYDRGSRNQPQHF.

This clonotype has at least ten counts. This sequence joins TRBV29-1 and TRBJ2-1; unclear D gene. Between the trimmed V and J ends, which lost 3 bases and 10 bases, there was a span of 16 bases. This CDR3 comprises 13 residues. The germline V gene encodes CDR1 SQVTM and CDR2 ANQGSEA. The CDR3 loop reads CSVESSEINEQFF. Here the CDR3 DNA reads TGCAGCGTTGAGTCCTCGGAGATTAACGAGCAGTTCTTC.

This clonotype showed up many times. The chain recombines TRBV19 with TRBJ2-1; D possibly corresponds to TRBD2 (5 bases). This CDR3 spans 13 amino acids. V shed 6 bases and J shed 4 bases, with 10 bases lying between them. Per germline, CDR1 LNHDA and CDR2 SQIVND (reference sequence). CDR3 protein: CASRSGIYNEQFF. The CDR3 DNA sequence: TGTGCCAGTAGATCGGGGATTTACAATGAGCAGTTCTTC. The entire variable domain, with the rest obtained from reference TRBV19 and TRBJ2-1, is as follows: DGGITQSPKYLFRKEGQNVTLSCEQNLNHDAMYWYRQDPGQGLRLIYYSQIVNDFQKGDIAEGYSVSREKKESFPLTVTSAQKNPTAFYLCASRSGIYNEQFFGPGTRLTVL.

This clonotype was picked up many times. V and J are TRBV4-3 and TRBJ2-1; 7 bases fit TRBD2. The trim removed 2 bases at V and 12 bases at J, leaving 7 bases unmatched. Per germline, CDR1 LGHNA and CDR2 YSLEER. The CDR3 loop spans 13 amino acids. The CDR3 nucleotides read TGCGCCAGCAGCCAAAGTCGGCTAGCGGCGCAGTTCTTC. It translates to CASSQSRLAAQFF.

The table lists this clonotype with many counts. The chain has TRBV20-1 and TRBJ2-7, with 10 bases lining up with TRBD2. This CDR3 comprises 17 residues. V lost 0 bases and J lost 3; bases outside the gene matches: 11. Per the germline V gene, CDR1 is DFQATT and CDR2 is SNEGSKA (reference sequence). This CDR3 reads CSARDTVLAGDYYEQYF. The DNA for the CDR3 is TGCAGTGCTAGAGATACAGTTCTAGCGGGGGACTACTACGAGCAGTACTTC.

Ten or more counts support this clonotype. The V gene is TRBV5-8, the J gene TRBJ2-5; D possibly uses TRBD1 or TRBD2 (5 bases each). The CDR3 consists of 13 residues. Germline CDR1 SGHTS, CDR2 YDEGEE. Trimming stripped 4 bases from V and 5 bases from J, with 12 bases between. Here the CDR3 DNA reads TGTGCCAGCAGCCGGACTGAGGGGGAGACCCAGTACTTC. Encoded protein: CASSRTEGETQYF.

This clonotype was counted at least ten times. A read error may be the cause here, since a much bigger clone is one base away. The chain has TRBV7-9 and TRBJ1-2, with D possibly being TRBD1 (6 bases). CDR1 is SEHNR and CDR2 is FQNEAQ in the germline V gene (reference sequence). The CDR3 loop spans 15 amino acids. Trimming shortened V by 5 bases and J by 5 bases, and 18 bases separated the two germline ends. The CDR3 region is CASSVFTGSRYGYTF. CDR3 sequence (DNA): TGTGCCAGCAGCGTATTCACAGGGTCTCGGTATGGCTACACCTTC.

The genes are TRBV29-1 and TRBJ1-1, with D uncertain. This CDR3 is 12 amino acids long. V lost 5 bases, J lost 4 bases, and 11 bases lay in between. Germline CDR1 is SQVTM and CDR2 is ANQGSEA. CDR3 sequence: CSVTPGSTEAFF. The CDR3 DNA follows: TGCAGCGTTACCCCCGGAAGCACTGAAGCTTTCTTT.

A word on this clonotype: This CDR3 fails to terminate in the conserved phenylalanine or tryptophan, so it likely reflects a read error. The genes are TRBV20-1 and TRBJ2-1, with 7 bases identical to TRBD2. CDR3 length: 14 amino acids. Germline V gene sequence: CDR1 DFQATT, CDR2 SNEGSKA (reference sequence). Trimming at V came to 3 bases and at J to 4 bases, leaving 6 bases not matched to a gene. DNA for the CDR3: TGCAGTGCTAGTAGCCCAGCGGGATACAATGAGCAGTTCTGC. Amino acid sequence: CSASSPAGYNEQFC.

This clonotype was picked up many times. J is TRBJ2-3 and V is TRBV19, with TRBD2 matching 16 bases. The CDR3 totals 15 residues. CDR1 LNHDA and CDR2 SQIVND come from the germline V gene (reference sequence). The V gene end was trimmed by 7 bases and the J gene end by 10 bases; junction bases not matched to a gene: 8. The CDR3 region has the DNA TGTGCCAGTACCGCCGGGACTAGCGGGAGGGCCCCGCAGTATTTT. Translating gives CASTAGTSGRAPQYF.

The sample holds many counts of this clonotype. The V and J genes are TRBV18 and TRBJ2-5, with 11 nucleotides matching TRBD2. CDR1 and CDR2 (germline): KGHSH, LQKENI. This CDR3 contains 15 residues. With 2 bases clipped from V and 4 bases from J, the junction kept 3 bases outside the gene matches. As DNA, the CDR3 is TGTGCCAGCTCACCAGGGCTAGCGGGAGGAGAGACCCAGTACTTC. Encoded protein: CASSPGLAGGETQYF.

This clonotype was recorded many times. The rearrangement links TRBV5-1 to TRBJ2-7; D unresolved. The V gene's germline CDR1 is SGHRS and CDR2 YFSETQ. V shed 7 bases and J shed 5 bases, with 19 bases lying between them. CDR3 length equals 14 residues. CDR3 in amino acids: CASFFSPGWDEQYF. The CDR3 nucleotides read TGCGCCAGCTTCTTTTCCCCAGGTTGGGACGAGCAGTACTTC.

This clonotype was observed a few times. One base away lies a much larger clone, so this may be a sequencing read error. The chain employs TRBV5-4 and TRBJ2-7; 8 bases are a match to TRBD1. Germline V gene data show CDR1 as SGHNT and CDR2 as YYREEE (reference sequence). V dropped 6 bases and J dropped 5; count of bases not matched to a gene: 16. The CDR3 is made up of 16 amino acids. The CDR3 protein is CASTISRARGRDEQYF. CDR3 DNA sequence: TGTGCCAGCACCATCTCCAGGGCCAGGGGGCGGGACGAGCAGTACTTC.

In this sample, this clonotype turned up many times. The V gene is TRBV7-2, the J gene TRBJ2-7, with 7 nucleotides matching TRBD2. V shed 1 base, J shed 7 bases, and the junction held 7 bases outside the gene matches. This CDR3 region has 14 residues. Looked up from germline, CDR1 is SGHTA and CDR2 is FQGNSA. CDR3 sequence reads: CASSLGGRASEQYF. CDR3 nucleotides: TGTGCCAGCAGCTTAGGGGGGAGGGCCTCTGAGCAGTACTTC.

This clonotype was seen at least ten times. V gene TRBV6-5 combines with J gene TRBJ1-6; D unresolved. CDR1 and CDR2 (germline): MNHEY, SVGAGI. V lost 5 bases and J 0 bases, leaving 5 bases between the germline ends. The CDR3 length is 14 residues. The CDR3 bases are TGTGCCAGCAGTAGCAGCTCCTATAATTCACCCCTCCACTTT. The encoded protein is CASSSSSYNSPLHF.

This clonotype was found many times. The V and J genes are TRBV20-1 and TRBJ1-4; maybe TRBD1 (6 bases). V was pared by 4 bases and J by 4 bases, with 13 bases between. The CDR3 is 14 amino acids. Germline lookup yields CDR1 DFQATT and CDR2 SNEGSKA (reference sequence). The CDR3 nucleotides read TGCAGTGCTATCCTAGGGGGATTTAATGAAAAACTGTTTTTT. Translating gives CSAILGGFNEKLFF.

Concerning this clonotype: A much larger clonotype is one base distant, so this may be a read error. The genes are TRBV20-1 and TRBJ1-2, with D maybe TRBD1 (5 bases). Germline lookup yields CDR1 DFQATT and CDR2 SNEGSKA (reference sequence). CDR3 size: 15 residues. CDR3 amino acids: CSARGGALLTYGYAF. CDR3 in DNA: TGCAGTGCTAGGGGGGGAGCACTTCTTACCTATGGCTACGCCTTC.

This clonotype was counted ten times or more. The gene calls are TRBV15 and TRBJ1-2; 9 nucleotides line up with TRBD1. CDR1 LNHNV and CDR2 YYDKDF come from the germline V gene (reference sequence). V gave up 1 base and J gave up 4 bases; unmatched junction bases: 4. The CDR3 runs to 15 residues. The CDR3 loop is CATSRVGQGGYGYTF. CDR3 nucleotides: TGTGCCACCAGCAGAGTGGGACAGGGTGGCTATGGCTACACCTTC.